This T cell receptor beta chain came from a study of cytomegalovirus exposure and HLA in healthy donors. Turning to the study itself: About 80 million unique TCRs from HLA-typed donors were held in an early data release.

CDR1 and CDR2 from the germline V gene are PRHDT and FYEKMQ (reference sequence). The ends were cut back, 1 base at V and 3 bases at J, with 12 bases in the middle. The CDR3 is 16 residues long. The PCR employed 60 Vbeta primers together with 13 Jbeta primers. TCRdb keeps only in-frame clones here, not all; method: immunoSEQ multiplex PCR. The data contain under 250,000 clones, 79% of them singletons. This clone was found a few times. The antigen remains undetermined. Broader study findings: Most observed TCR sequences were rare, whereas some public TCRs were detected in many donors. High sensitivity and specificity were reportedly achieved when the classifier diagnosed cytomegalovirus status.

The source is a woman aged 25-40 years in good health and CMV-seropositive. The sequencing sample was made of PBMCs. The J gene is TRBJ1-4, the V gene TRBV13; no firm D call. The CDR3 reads CASSLAPRTANEKLFF. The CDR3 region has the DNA TGTGCCAGCAGCTTAGCTCCGCGTACAGCTAATGAAAAACTGTTTTTT.